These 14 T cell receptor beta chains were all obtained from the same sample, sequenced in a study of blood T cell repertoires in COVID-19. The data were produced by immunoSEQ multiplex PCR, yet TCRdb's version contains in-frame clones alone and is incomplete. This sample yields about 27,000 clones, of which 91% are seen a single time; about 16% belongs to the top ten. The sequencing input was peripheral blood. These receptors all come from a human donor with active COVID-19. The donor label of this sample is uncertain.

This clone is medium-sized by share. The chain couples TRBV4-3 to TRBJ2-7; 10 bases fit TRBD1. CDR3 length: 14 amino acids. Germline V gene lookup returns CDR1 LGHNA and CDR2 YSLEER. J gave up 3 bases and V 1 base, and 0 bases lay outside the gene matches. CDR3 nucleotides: TGCGCCAGCAGCCAAGGGGACAGGGGCTACGAGCAGTACTTC. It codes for CASSQGDRGYEQYF.

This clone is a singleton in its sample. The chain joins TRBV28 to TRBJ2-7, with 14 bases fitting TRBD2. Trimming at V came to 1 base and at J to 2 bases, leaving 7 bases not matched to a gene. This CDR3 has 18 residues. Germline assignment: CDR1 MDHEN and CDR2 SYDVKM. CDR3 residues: CASSLSATSGRAAYEQYF. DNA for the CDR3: TGTGCCAGCAGTTTATCCGCGACTAGCGGGAGGGCAGCCTACGAGCAGTACTTC.

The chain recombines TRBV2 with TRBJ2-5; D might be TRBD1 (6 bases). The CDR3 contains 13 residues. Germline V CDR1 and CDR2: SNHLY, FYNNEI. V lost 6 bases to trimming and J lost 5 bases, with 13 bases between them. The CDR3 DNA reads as TGTGCCAGCAGGCCCACAGGGCGGGAGACCCAGTACTTC. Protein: CASRPTGRETQYF.

In DNA form, the CDR3 reads TGCGCCAGCAGCCTCCTAGGGGACACAGATACGCAGTATTTT. Translating gives CASSLLGDTDTQYF. The genes are TRBV5-1 and TRBJ2-3; D is possibly TRBD1 (5 bases). Trimming took 4 bases from V and 2 from J, leaving 11 bases between them. The CDR3 contains 14 residues. Germline values: CDR1 SGHRS, CDR2 YFSETQ.

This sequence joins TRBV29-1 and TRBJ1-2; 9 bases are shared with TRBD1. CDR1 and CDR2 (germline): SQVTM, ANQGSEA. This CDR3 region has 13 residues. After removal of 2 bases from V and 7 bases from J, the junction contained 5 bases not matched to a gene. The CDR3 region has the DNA TGCAGCGTTGAATCTGACAGGGGGATTGGCTACACCTTC. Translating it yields CSVESDRGIGYTF. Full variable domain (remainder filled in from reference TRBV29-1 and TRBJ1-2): SAVISQKPSRDICQRGTSLTIQCQVDSQVTMMFWYRQQPGQSLTLIATANQGSEATYESGFVIDKFPISRPNLTFSTLTVSNMSPEDSSIYLCSVESDRGIGYTFGSGTRLTVV.

The CDR3 region is CASTEWQRNGYTF. The CDR3, as DNA: TGTGCCAGCACCGAGTGGCAGCGCAATGGCTACACCTTC. The V gene is TRBV6-5, the J gene TRBJ1-2, with D hard to call. With 7 bases removed from V and 6 bases from J, the gap between germline ends came to 15 bases. Germline V gives CDR1 MNHEY, CDR2 SVGAGI. The CDR3 is 13 amino acids.

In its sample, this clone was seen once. CDR3 residues: CASSTQVIPGNTIYF. The CDR3 nucleotides are TGTGCCAGCAGCACTCAGGTCATACCTGGAAACACCATATATTTT. The gene calls are TRBV11-2 and TRBJ1-3; D gene uncertain. Trimming shortened V by 5 bases and J by 2 bases, and 13 bases separated the two germline ends. This CDR3 region has 15 residues. The germline V gene has CDR1 SGHAT and CDR2 FQNNGV.

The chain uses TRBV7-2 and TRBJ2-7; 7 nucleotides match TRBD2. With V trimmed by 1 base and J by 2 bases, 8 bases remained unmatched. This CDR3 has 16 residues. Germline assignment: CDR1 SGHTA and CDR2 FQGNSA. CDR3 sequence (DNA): TGTGCCAGCAGCTTAGATGGGGGAGGGCTCCCCTACGAGCAGTACTTC. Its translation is CASSLDGGGLPYEQYF. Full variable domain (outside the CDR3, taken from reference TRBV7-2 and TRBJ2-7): GAGVSQSPSNKVTEKGKDVELRCDPISGHTALYWYRQSLGQGLEFLIYFQGNSAPDKSGLPSDRFSAERTGGSVSTLTIQRTQQEDSAVYLCASSLDGGGLPYEQYFGPGTRLTVT.

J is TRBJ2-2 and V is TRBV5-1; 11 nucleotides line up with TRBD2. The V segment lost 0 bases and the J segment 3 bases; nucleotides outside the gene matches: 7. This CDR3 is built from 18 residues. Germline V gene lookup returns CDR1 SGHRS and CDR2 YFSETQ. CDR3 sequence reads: CASSLVVSGGAYTGELFF. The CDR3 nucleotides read TGCGCCAGCAGCTTGGTAGTTAGCGGGGGGGCCTACACCGGGGAGCTGTTTTTT.

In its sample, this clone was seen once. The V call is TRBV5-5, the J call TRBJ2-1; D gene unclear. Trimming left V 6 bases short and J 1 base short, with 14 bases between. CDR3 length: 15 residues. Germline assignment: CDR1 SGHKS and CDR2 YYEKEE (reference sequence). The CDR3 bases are TGTGCCAGCACCTTAGACTGGTCGTCCTACAATGAGCAGTTCTTC. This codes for CASTLDWSSYNEQFF.

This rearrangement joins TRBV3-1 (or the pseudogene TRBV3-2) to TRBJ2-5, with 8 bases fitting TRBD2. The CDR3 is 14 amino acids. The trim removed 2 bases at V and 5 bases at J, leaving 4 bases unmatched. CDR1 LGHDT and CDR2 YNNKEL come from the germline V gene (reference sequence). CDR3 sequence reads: CASSQSGGTETQYF. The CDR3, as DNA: TGTGCCAGCAGCCAAAGCGGGGGAACGGAGACCCAGTACTTC.

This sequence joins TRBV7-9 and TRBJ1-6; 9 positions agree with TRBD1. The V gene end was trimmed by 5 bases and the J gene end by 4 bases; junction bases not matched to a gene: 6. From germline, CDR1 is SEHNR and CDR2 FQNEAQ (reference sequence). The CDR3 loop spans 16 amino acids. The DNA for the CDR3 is TGTGCCAGCAGCCCGGGACAGGGATCTTATAATTCACCCCTCCACTTT. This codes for CASSPGQGSYNSPLHF.

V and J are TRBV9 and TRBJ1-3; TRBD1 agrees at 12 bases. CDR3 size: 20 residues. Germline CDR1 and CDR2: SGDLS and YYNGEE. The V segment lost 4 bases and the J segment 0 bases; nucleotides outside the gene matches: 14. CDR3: CASSFPRGDRGPISGNTIYF. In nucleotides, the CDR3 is TGTGCCAGCAGCTTTCCCAGGGGGGACAGGGGGCCTATCTCTGGAAACACCATATATTTT.

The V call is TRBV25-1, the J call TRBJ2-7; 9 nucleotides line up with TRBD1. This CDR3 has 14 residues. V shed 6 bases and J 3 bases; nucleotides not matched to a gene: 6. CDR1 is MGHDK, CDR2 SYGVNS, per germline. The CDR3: CASRGQGWDYEQYF. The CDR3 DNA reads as TGTGCCAGCAGAGGACAGGGGTGGGACTACGAGCAGTACTTC.